This TCR beta chain was identified in a study of cytomegalovirus exposure and HLA in healthy donors. Per the germline V gene, CDR1 is KGHSH and CDR2 is LQKENI. V lost 3 bases to trimming and J lost 4 bases; unmatched junction nucleotides: 5. The CDR3 runs 15 residues. This clone was counted between two and nine times. A multiplex PCR was run with 60 Vbeta primers and 13 Jbeta primers. The data were produced by immunoSEQ multiplex PCR, yet TCRdb's version contains in-frame clones alone and is incomplete. Of roughly 110,000 clones in the sample, roughly 80% are singletons; the top ten hold approximately 3.7%.

V and J are TRBV18 and TRBJ1-4, with TRBD1 identical over 7 bases. The specimen was PBMCs. The sequence was collected from a man aged 60 to 69 in good health and CMV-seronegative. CDR3 nucleotides: TGTGCCAGCTCACCTCGGACAGGTCGTAATGAAAAACTGTTTTTT. This codes for CASSPRTGRNEKLFF.